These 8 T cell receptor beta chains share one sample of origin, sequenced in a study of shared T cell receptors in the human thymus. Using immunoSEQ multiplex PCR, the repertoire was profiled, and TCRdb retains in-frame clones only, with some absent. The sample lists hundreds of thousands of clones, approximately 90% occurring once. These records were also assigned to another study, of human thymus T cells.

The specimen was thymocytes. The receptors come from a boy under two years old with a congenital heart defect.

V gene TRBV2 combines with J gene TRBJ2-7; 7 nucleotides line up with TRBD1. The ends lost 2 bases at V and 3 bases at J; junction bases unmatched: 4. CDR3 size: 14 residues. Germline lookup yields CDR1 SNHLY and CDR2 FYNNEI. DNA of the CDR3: TGTGCCAGCAGTGAACGAGGGGGCTACTACGAGCAGTACTTC. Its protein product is CASSERGGYYEQYF.

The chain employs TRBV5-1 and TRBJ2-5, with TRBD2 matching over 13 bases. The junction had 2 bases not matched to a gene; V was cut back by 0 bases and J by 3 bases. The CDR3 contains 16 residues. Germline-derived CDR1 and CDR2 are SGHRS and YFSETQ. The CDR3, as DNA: TGCGCCAGCAGCTTGGGACTAGCGGGAGGAGAAGAGACCCAGTACTTC. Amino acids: CASSLGLAGGEETQYF.

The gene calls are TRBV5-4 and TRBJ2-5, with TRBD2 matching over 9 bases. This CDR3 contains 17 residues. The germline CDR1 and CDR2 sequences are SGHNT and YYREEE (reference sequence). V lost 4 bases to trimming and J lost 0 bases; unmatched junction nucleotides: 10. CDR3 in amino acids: CASSPLRLAVNQETQYF. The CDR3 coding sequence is TGTGCCAGCAGCCCCTTGAGACTAGCGGTTAACCAAGAGACCCAGTACTTC.

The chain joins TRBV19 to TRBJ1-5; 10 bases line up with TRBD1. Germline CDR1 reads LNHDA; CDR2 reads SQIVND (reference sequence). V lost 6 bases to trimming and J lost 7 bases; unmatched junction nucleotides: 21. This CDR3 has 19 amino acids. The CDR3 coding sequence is TGTGCCAGTAGGAATCGCTTACTCCGGGACAGGGGACTCGTACAGCCCCAGCATTTT. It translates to CASRNRLLRDRGLVQPQHF.

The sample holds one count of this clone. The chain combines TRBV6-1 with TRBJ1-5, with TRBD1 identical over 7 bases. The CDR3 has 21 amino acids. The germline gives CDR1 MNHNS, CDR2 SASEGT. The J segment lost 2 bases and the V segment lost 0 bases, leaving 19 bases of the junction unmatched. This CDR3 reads CASSEADPRGRGRVRNQPQHF. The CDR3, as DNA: TGTGCCAGCAGTGAAGCAGACCCTAGGGGGCGCGGGAGGGTACGCAATCAGCCCCAGCATTTT.

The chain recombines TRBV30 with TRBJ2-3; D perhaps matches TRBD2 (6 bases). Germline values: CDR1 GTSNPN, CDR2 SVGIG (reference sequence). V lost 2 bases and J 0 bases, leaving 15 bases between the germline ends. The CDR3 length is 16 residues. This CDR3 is CAWSFGTAGSTDTQYF. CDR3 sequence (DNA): TGTGCCTGGAGTTTTGGAACAGCGGGCAGCACAGATACGCAGTATTTT.

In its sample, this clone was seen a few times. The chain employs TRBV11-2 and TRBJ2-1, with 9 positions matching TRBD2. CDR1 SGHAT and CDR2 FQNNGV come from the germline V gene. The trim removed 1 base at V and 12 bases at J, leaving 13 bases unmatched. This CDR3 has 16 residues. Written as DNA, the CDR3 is TGTGCCAGCAGCTTAGGTTCCCTAGCGGGACCGGTCGGGCAGTTCTTC. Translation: CASSLGSLAGPVGQFF.

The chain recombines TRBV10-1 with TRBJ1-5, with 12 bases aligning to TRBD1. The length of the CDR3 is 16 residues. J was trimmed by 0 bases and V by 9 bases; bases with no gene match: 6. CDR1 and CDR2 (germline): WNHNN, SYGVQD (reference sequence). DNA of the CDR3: TGCGCCAGGTGGGACAGGGGGCCCGATAGCAATCAGCCCCAGCATTTT. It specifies CARWDRGPDSNQPQHF.